This T cell receptor (beta chain) was recorded in a study of blood T cell repertoires in COVID-19. Patients of the Seattle cohort, enrolled during active infection, were followed longitudinally. Per the study methods: For nucleated cells, counts were estimated from reference gene primer amplification. Assay: immunoSEQ multiplex PCR; the TCRdb copy retains only in-frame clones and omits some. D and trimming were read from the DNA, whereas the V and J calls and clone size are those reported in that table. The table records some 120,000 clones, around 74% of them present only once. Germline lookup yields CDR1 MNHEY and CDR2 SMNVEV (reference sequence). The CDR3 has 15 amino acids. Losses at the gene ends were 2 bases for V and 7 bases for J; bases not matched to a gene: 7.

The genes are TRBV27 and TRBJ2-2, with TRBD1 matching 7 bases. Material: peripheral blood. The source of this sequence is an older man with COVID-19, enrolled during active disease. The CDR3 sequence: CASSLIQGTGGELFF. The CDR3 DNA is TGTGCCAGCAGTTTAATACAGGGGACGGGCGGGGAGCTGTTTTTT.